This TCR beta chain came from a study of blood T cell repertoires in COVID-19. Study as a whole: PBMCs, B-cell-depleted T cells, or T cells provided the cDNA or gDNA that made up the material.

Individuals drawn from 24 US areas were roughly 18 to 89 years old. Clinical history reported by participants formed the basis on which cohorts were assigned. This clone was detected once. In the authors' methods: From reference gene primer amplification, estimates of nucleated cell counts were derived. The method was immunoSEQ multiplex PCR; TCRdb's version includes in-frame clones alone and lacks a portion of them. V, J and clone size derive from that table, while D and trimming were established from the DNA sequence. The sample includes roughly 200,000 clones, roughly 87% seen only once; the top ten take around a tenth. The source is a young man with acute COVID-19. The sequencing input was PBMCs or T cells enriched from blood (not recorded which).

The DNA for the CDR3 is TGCAGCGTTGGGGGCGGCCCTGAAGCTTTCTTT. Translating it yields CSVGGGPEAFF. The V and J genes are TRBV29-1 and TRBJ1-1, with a possible D match to TRBD1 (5 bases). The CDR3 is 11 amino acids. V shed 4 bases and J shed 6 bases, with 9 bases lying between them. The germline CDR1 and CDR2 sequences are SQVTM and ANQGSEA.